Following are 26 T cell receptor beta chains from one sample sequenced in a study of cytomegalovirus exposure and HLA in healthy donors. The PCR ran on 60 Vbeta and 13 Jbeta primers. Assay used: immunoSEQ multiplex PCR; TCRdb lists only in-frame clones, some missing. The sample comprises about 110,000 clones, 71% of which are singletons, and less than 3% rests with the top ten. Sequenced input: PBMCs. The source of these receptors is a female donor in good health and CMV-seronegative.

This rearrangement joins TRBV27 to TRBJ2-7; TRBD2 aligns across 9 bases. The ends lost 1 base at V and 3 bases at J; junction bases unmatched: 4. Germline values: CDR1 MNHEY, CDR2 SMNVEV (reference sequence). The CDR3 runs to 15 residues. The CDR3 is CASSLLLSGSYEQYF. The DNA of the CDR3 is TGTGCCAGCAGTTTATTGCTTAGCGGGAGCTACGAGCAGTACTTC.

The V call is TRBV5-1, the J call TRBJ2-5; weak D call: TRBD2 (5 bases). The germline V gene encodes CDR1 SGHRS and CDR2 YFSETQ. The CDR3 length is 13 residues. The V end was cut by 4 bases, the J end by 0 bases, with 7 bases between. This chain's CDR3 is CASSAGNQETQYF. CDR3 DNA sequence: TGCGCCAGCAGCGCCGGGAACCAAGAGACCCAGTACTTC.

This clone appeared a few times. The chain recombines TRBV19 with TRBJ2-5; tentative D call: TRBD2 (6 bases). This CDR3 region has 15 residues. V was cut by 1 base and J by 1 base, with 10 bases left in between. Germline loops: CDR1 LNHDA, CDR2 SQIVND (reference sequence). The CDR3 here is CASSIGAGFQETQYF. The CDR3 DNA reads as TGTGCCAGTAGTATAGGGGCGGGGTTCCAAGAGACCCAGTACTTC.

The chain couples TRBV5-1 to TRBJ1-2; TRBD1 is a possible D gene (6 bases). The CDR3 length is 14 residues. From germline, CDR1 is SGHRS and CDR2 YFSETQ. Trimming shortened V by 4 bases and J by 8 bases, and 18 bases separated the two germline ends. CDR3 loop: CASSPPGQQKGYTF. Here the CDR3 DNA reads TGCGCCAGCAGCCCGCCGGGACAACAAAAAGGCTACACCTTC.

The chain carries TRBV7-3 and TRBJ2-3, with 7 bases fitting TRBD1. Per germline, CDR1 SGHTA and CDR2 FQGTGA. Germline trimming cut 0 bases from V and 6 bases from J; bases unmatched to any gene: 6. The CDR3 length is 15 residues. This chain's CDR3 is CASSLTGDRDDTQYF. CDR3 nucleotide sequence: TGTGCCAGCAGCTTAACGGGTGACAGGGACGATACGCAGTATTTT.

The chain joins TRBV10-3 to TRBJ2-2; D might be TRBD2 (6 bases). CDR3 length: 16 amino acids. V lost 8 bases and J lost 4, with 20 bases in between. Germline-derived CDR1 and CDR2 are ENHRY and SYGVKD. CDR3 sequence: CAILDSRRGTTGELFF. CDR3 bases: TGTGCCATCCTCGATTCGAGGCGGGGAACCACCGGGGAGCTGTTTTTT.

In this sample, this clone turned up a few times. V gene TRBV6-1 combines with J gene TRBJ1-1, with 9 bases aligning to TRBD1. After removal of 7 bases from V and 5 bases from J, the junction contained 8 bases not matched to a gene. The CDR3 totals 14 residues. Germline loops: CDR1 MNHNS, CDR2 SASEGT. The CDR3 region has the DNA TGTGCCAGCACCGTAGACAGGGGGACGACTGAAGCTTTCTTT. The encoded protein is CASTVDRGTTEAFF.

The chain carries TRBV7-8 and TRBJ2-2; perhaps TRBD2 as D (6 bases). The CDR3 totals 15 residues. V was pared by 5 bases and J by 4 bases, with 14 bases between. CDR1 is SGHVS, CDR2 FQNEAQ, per germline. CDR3 nucleotides: TGTGCCAGCAGCCCCAGACTAGGTTTCACCGGGGAGCTGTTTTTT. Protein: CASSPRLGFTGELFF.

The gene calls are TRBV29-1 and TRBJ2-2; a possible D gene is TRBD2 (5 bases). The CDR3 contains 14 residues. The V gene's germline CDR1 is SQVTM and CDR2 ANQGSEA. V shed 4 bases and J shed 0 bases, with 9 bases lying between them. CDR3 DNA sequence: TGCAGCGTTGCGTCGGGAACGAACACCGGGGAGCTGTTTTTT. It codes for CSVASGTNTGELFF.

This sequence joins TRBV5-1 and TRBJ2-3; D may be TRBD2 (5 bases). The CDR3 is 15 amino acids. V was pared by 0 bases and J by 4 bases, with 12 bases between. Germline lookup yields CDR1 SGHRS and CDR2 YFSETQ. The CDR3 nucleotides are TGCGCCAGCAGCTTGGAGCGGTTTCAGTCAGATACGCAGTATTTT. It translates to CASSLERFQSDTQYF. The complete variable domain, with remaining parts taken from reference TRBV5-1 and TRBJ2-3, reads KAGVTQTPRYLIKTRGQQVTLSCSPISGHRSVSWYQQTPGQGLQFLFEYFSETQRNKGNFPGRFSGRQFSNSRSEMNVSTLELGDSALYLCASSLERFQSDTQYFGPGTRLTVL.

The genes are TRBV7-2 and TRBJ2-5; 13 nucleotides match TRBD2. Looked up from germline, CDR1 is SGHTA and CDR2 is FQGNSA. The CDR3 extends over 15 amino acids. Germline trimming cut 4 bases from V and 7 bases from J; bases unmatched to any gene: 6. The CDR3 bases are TGTGCCAGCAGCTCTGGACTAGCGGGGGTTGCGACCCAGTACTTC. Protein sequence: CASSSGLAGVATQYF. Full variable domain (missing parts from reference TRBV7-2 and TRBJ2-5): GAGVSQSPSNKVTEKGKDVELRCDPISGHTALYWYRQSLGQGLEFLIYFQGNSAPDKSGLPSDRFSAERTGGSVSTLTIQRTQQEDSAVYLCASSSGLAGVATQYFGPGTRLLVL.

This chain connects TRBV7-9 to TRBJ2-1, with TRBD1 matching over 8 bases. V was pared by 3 bases and J by 5 bases, with 3 bases of the junction left unmatched. CDR3 length: 14 residues. Looked up from germline, CDR1 is SEHNR and CDR2 is FQNEAQ (reference sequence). The CDR3 is CASSFRTGNNEQFF. CDR3 coding DNA: TGTGCCAGCAGCTTCCGGACAGGGAACAATGAGCAGTTCTTC.

By proportion, this clone is medium-sized. This chain links TRBV2 with TRBJ2-1; TRBD2 matches 8 bases. The CDR3 covers 14 residues. Looked up from germline, CDR1 is SNHLY and CDR2 is FYNNEI. After removal of 6 bases from V and 6 bases from J, the junction contained 7 bases not matched to a gene. CDR3 region: CASSPGLDVNEQFF. The CDR3 DNA is TGTGCCAGCAGCCCGGGACTAGATGTCAATGAGCAGTTCTTC.

CDR3 DNA: TGTGCCAGCAGCCCAGAGGCGAACGAAGCTTTCTTT. Amino acid sequence: CASSPEANEAFF. V usage is TRBV5-5 and J usage is TRBJ1-1; no reliable D call. CDR1 and CDR2 from the germline V gene are SGHKS and YYEKEE (reference sequence). This CDR3 is 12 amino acids long. Deletions cut 4 bases from V and 8 bases from J, with 12 bases between.

The chain is built from TRBV29-1 and TRBJ1-2; D might be TRBD1 (6 bases). This CDR3 has 12 residues. Germline CDR1 and CDR2: SQVTM and ANQGSEA. Trimming pared 6 bases from V and 4 bases from J, leaving 12 bases between. The CDR3 DNA reads as TGCAGCGTCGAGGGGGGGGTCTATGGCTACACCTTC. It codes for CSVEGGVYGYTF.

The table lists this clone with a few counts. The chain links TRBV2 to TRBJ1-1; 9 nucleotides match TRBD1. Germline lookup yields CDR1 SNHLY and CDR2 FYNNEI. CDR3 size: 16 residues. V shed 3 bases, J shed 5 bases, and the junction held 10 bases outside the gene matches. The CDR3 region is CASSERDREVSTEAFF. CDR3 sequence (DNA): TGTGCCAGCAGTGAGAGGGACAGGGAGGTTTCGACTGAAGCTTTCTTT.

The V and J genes are TRBV7-9 and TRBJ1-6; no clear D gene. The CDR3 runs 13 residues. Germline V gene sequence: CDR1 SEHNR, CDR2 FQNEAQ (reference sequence). Trimming removed 5 bases from V and 8 bases from J, with 10 bases in between. The CDR3 is CASSGMGDSPLHF. For the CDR3, the DNA is TGTGCCAGCAGCGGCATGGGCGATTCACCCCTCCACTTT.

The CDR3 coding sequence is TGCGCCAGCAGCTTAAGCGGAGCTTACAATGAGCAGTTCTTC. Translation gives CASSLSGAYNEQFF. V is TRBV5-1 and J is TRBJ2-1; possible D gene TRBD2, 5 bases. Trimming took 2 bases from V and 4 from J, leaving 10 bases between them. Germline assignment: CDR1 SGHRS and CDR2 YFSETQ. CDR3 length equals 14 residues.

Here the CDR3 reads CASSLRDRVNEKLFF. The CDR3 nucleotides are TGTGCCAGCAGTCTCCGGGACAGGGTAAATGAAAAACTGTTTTTT. V gene TRBV2 combines with J gene TRBJ1-4; 9 bases agree with TRBD1. The CDR3 runs to 15 residues. The J segment lost 5 bases and the V segment lost 5 bases, leaving 6 bases of the junction unmatched. Germline V gene lookup returns CDR1 SNHLY and CDR2 FYNNEI.

The rearrangement uses TRBV29-1 and TRBJ2-1, with TRBD2 matching 9 bases. Germline V lookup: CDR1 SQVTM, CDR2 ANQGSEA. V shed 5 bases, J shed 9 bases, and the junction held 8 bases outside the gene matches. The CDR3 spans 13 residues. CDR3 sequence reads: CSVKLAGNGEQFF. The CDR3 DNA reads TGCAGCGTTAAACTAGCGGGTAATGGTGAGCAGTTCTTC.

The V gene is TRBV5-1, the J gene TRBJ2-7; 7 bases match TRBD2. V dropped 3 bases and J dropped 7; count of bases not matched to a gene: 16. CDR3 length: 16 residues. Germline CDR1 SGHRS, CDR2 YFSETQ. For the CDR3, the DNA is TGCGCCAGCAGCTCGCTCAGTTCGGGGGGAGTTCGGGAGCAGTACTTC. This gives the protein CASSSLSSGGVREQYF. The full variable domain, rest sourced from reference TRBV5-1 and TRBJ2-7, is KAGVTQTPRYLIKTRGQQVTLSCSPISGHRSVSWYQQTPGQGLQFLFEYFSETQRNKGNFPGRFSGRQFSNSRSEMNVSTLELGDSALYLCASSSLSSGGVREQYFGPGTRLTVT.

The table lists this clone with a few counts. The chain has TRBV19 and TRBJ1-5; the match to TRBD1 covers 11 bases. Looked up from germline, CDR1 is LNHDA and CDR2 is SQIVND (reference sequence). The CDR3 is made up of 16 amino acids. Losses at the gene ends were 3 bases for V and 7 bases for J; bases not matched to a gene: 8. CDR3 nucleotide sequence: TGTGCCAGTAGTATCCGGGACAGGGGGGTGCGACAGCCCCAGCATTTT. Translated: CASSIRDRGVRQPQHF. Looking up the rest from reference TRBV19 and TRBJ1-5 gives the full variable domain: DGGITQSPKYLFRKEGQNVTLSCEQNLNHDAMYWYRQDPGQGLRLIYYSQIVNDFQKGDIAEGYSVSREKKESFPLTVTSAQKNPTAFYLCASSIRDRGVRQPQHFGDGTRLSIL.

This clone came up a few times. The rearrangement uses TRBV6-4 and TRBJ2-3; 10 bases align to TRBD1. The CDR3 runs to 16 residues. Germline CDR1 and CDR2: MRHNA and SNTAGT. After removal of 7 bases from V and 5 bases from J, the junction contained 12 bases not matched to a gene. The CDR3 loop reads CASNLTTGGYVDTQYF. The CDR3 bases are TGTGCCAGCAACCTCACGACAGGGGGCTATGTAGATACGCAGTATTTT.

The rearrangement uses TRBV25-1 and TRBJ1-2, with 11 bases fitting TRBD1. The germline CDR1 and CDR2 sequences are MGHDK and SYGVNS. The CDR3 length is 15 residues. V lost 10 bases to trimming and J lost 7 bases; unmatched junction nucleotides: 14. CDR3 in DNA: TGTGCCATCCTGCCCAGGGACAGGGGGAAGAGTGGCTACACCTTC. Its translation is CAILPRDRGKSGYTF.

DNA of the CDR3: TGTGCCAGCAGTGAGGGCGCTGGGGCCAACGTCCTGACTTTC. Translation: CASSEGAGANVLTF. The rearrangement joins TRBV6-4 to TRBJ2-6; D uncertain. This CDR3 has 14 residues. With 3 bases removed from V and 2 bases from J, the gap between germline ends came to 5 bases. Germline CDR1 MRHNA, CDR2 SNTAGT.

The chain combines TRBV7-8 with TRBJ2-1; 10 nucleotides agree with TRBD2. CDR3 length equals 17 residues. Germline V gene data show CDR1 as SGHVS and CDR2 as FQNEAQ. J gave up 3 bases and V 1 base, and 6 bases lay outside the gene matches. CDR3 amino acids: CASSLDPSGRDYNEQFF. The CDR3 DNA reads as TGTGCCAGCAGCTTAGACCCGAGCGGGAGGGACTACAATGAGCAGTTCTTC.